This T cell receptor (beta chain) was obtained from a study of siplizumab effects on memory and regulatory T cells. Regarding the study as a whole: Both greater diversity than memory cells and a major contribution to the alloresponse seemed to characterize naive T cells. Naive or memory phenotype assignment was not possible for roughly 80-95% of proliferating CD4+ or CD8+ clones.

Method: immunoSEQ multiplex PCR; TCRdb's copy keeps in-frame clones and lacks some. The top ten hold around 0.6% of the sample, which has more than 45,000 clones, about 97% seen once. In regard to this clone: No antigen is known for it.

Researchers sequenced unstimulated naive, memory, effector memory and TEMRA subsets in a few donor pairs. V lost 2 bases to trimming and J lost 8 bases; unmatched junction nucleotides: 6. This CDR3 has 16 residues. The germline gives CDR1 MNHEY, CDR2 SVGAGI. The receptor was isolated from a human donor in good health. This rearrangement joins TRBV6-5 to TRBJ2-1; TRBD2 matches at 13 bases. Specimen: naive CD4+ T cells sorted from blood. CDR3 protein: CASSYRTSGRSYEQFF. The CDR3 DNA sequence: TGTGCCAGCAGTTACCGGACTAGCGGGAGATCATATGAGCAGTTCTTC.